This T cell receptor (beta chain) was captured in a study of blood T cell repertoires in COVID-19. Study as a whole: Whether acute or convalescent, the COVID-19 samples came from the United States, Italy and Spain. PBMCs, B-cell-depleted T cells, or T cells provided the cDNA or gDNA that made up the material.

Per the original data handling: Reference gene primer amplification in the assay estimated nucleated cell counts. Assay: immunoSEQ multiplex PCR; the TCRdb copy retains only in-frame clones and omits some. V and J calls plus clone size are reproduced from that table; the DNA served to infer D and trimming. Of 65,000 to 80,000 clones in the sample, over 85% were seen once. The CDR3 extends over 18 amino acids. V was shortened by 4 bases and J by 3 bases, with 24 bases between the two germline ends. CDR1 is LGHNA, CDR2 YSLEER, per germline. This clonotype was obtained from a human donor in a cohort sampled during active COVID-19. This chain uses TRBV4-3 with TRBJ1-1; D gene uncertain. The sample was peripheral blood. The CDR3 loop is CASSPSVGRYKEYTEAFF. CDR3 DNA sequence: TGCGCCAGCAGCCCCTCAGTCGGTCGATATAAGGAGTACACTGAAGCTTTCTTT.